The 17 T cell receptor beta chains below were found in one sample sequenced in a study of blood T cells in healthy people across ages. Together with a sample-barcoded 5' primer, a J-beta primer mix was included in a second PCR lasting about 7 to 12 cycles. TCRdb re-analysed the 5' RACE reads in MiXCR, keeping a single row per CDR3 protein. The sample has 600,000 to 850,000 distinct CDR3 sequences, roughly 25% seen once. This sample was also put to use in a study of T cells of mothers and their children.

The sequenced sample was blood. The receptor source for this set is a boy between 10 and 17 years old in good health.

This sequence joins TRBV12-3 or TRBV12-4 and TRBJ2-5; no definite D call. The CDR3 sequence is 13 residues long. The V end was cut by 6 bases, the J end by 4 bases, with 12 bases between. The CDR3 nucleotides read TGTGCCAGCAGCCGAGCGCTGCTAGAGACCCAGTACTTC. It is translated as CASSRALLETQYF.

The chain uses TRBV4-3 and TRBJ2-3; TRBD2 matches at 11 bases. The germline V gene has CDR1 LGHNA and CDR2 YSLEER. V dropped 3 bases and J dropped 5; count of bases not matched to a gene: 10. The CDR3 contains 17 residues. CDR3 loop: CASSHRALAGEGDTQYF. In DNA, the CDR3 is TGCGCCAGCAGCCACCGGGCACTAGCGGGGGAAGGAGATACGCAGTATTTT.

This clonotype was found a few times. The rearrangement uses TRBV20-1 and TRBJ1-2; D gene uncertain. This CDR3 is built from 12 residues. Trimming shortened V by 6 bases and J by 4 bases, and 12 bases separated the two germline ends. The germline V gene has CDR1 DFQATT and CDR2 SNEGSKA (reference sequence). CDR3 sequence (DNA): TGCAGTGCACCCCAGAAGAGCTATGGCTACACCTTC. Its translation is CSAPQKSYGYTF.

This clonotype has just a few counts. The CDR3 region is CASSHGLAGSTDTQYF. The CDR3 region has the DNA TGTGCCAGCAGCCATGGACTAGCGGGGAGCACAGATACGCAGTATTTT. The chain couples TRBV7-2 to TRBJ2-3; 12 positions match TRBD2. The junction had 3 bases not matched to a gene; V was cut back by 5 bases and J by 0 bases. Germline V gives CDR1 SGHTA, CDR2 FQGNSA. The CDR3 loop spans 16 amino acids. Full variable domain (missing parts from reference TRBV7-2 and TRBJ2-3): GAGVSQSPSNKVTEKGKDVELRCDPISGHTALYWYRQSLGQGLEFLIYFQGNSAPDKSGLPSDRFSAERTGGSVSTLTIQRTQQEDSAVYLCASSHGLAGSTDTQYFGPGTRLTVL.

Turning to this clonotype: This clone may be a read error of a much larger clone one base away. The chain links TRBV12-3 or TRBV12-4 to TRBJ2-7; D gene unclear. Trimming pared 1 base from V and 6 bases from J, leaving 16 bases between. This CDR3 contains 15 residues. CDR3 in amino acids: CASSLGQLSLCEQYF. CDR3 in DNA: TGTGCCAGCAGTTTAGGGCAGTTGAGCCTCTGCGAGCAGTACTTC.

In this sample, this clonotype turned up a few times. This rearrangement joins TRBV12-3 or TRBV12-4 to TRBJ1-2, with D unresolved. The V end was cut by 1 base, the J end by 0 bases, with 15 bases between. The CDR3 spans 17 residues. The CDR3: CASSLVAGQPPNYGYTF. CDR3 DNA sequence: TGTGCCAGCAGTTTAGTGGCAGGCCAGCCTCCTAACTATGGCTACACCTTC.

The V and J genes are TRBV24-1 and TRBJ2-1; tentative D call: TRBD2 (6 bases). The germline gives CDR1 KGHDR, CDR2 SFDVKD. The CDR3 runs 12 residues. The V and J ends lost 4 bases and 9 bases respectively, with 9 bases between them. Here the CDR3 DNA reads TGTGCCACCAGTGAACTCGGGGGTGAGCAGTTCTTC. Translation: CATSELGGEQFF.

There are a few counts of this clonotype. The CDR3 sequence is CASSQGRPTSPGTQYF. The CDR3 region has the DNA TGTGCCAGCAGCCAAGGACGCCCCACTAGTCCGGGGACCCAGTACTTC. The V gene is TRBV3-1, the J gene TRBJ2-5; weak D call: TRBD2 (5 bases). V shed 1 base and J shed 7 bases, with 19 bases lying between them. Looked up from germline, CDR1 is LGHDT and CDR2 is YNNKEL (reference sequence). The CDR3 runs 16 residues.

The V gene is TRBV28, the J gene TRBJ2-3; D is uncertain. From germline, CDR1 is MDHEN and CDR2 SYDVKM. The CDR3 covers 15 residues. V shed 2 bases and J shed 0 bases, with 9 bases lying between them. This CDR3 reads CASSLRVASTDTQYF. In nucleotides, the CDR3 is TGTGCCAGCAGTTTACGAGTTGCTAGCACAGATACGCAGTATTTT.

The chain uses TRBV5-1 and TRBJ2-3; D might be TRBD1 (5 bases). Trimming took 4 bases from V and 5 from J, leaving 11 bases between them. The CDR3 length is 13 residues. Per the germline V gene, CDR1 is SGHRS and CDR2 is YFSETQ. The CDR3 DNA reads as TGCGCCAGCAGCGCAGGGATTCAAGATACGCAGTATTTT. This sequence encodes CASSAGIQDTQYF.

This clonotype turned up a few times. This rearrangement joins TRBV25-1 to TRBJ2-3; D is unresolved. V shed 4 bases and J shed 4 bases, with 18 bases lying between them. This CDR3 has 16 residues. Germline V CDR1 and CDR2: MGHDK, SYGVNS. The CDR3 nucleotides read TGTGCCAGCAGTGGTTACAGCGAAATATCTCCAGATACGCAGTATTTT. It yields the protein CASSGYSEISPDTQYF.

The rearrangement links TRBV19 to TRBJ1-3; TRBD1 agrees at 7 bases. The CDR3 is made up of 14 amino acids. The V and J ends lost 9 bases and 4 bases, in that order; junction bases with no gene match: 9. CDR1 is LNHDA and CDR2 is SQIVND in the germline V gene (reference sequence). This CDR3 reads CASARQGQGNTIYF. CDR3 nucleotides: TGTGCCAGCGCAAGACAGGGACAAGGAAACACCATATATTTT.

The V call is TRBV5-1, the J call TRBJ1-2; 7 bases fit TRBD1. Germline CDR1 SGHRS, CDR2 YFSETQ. This CDR3 region has 12 residues. J lost 7 bases, V lost 9 bases, and 9 bases had no gene match. In DNA, the CDR3 is TGCGCCACCACCCAAACAGGGGTTGGCTACACCTTC. Amino acids: CATTQTGVGYTF.

This clonotype was picked up one time. V usage is TRBV7-3 and J usage is TRBJ2-1; 9 positions match TRBD1. J gave up 6 bases and V 4 bases, and 4 bases lay outside the gene matches. This CDR3 spans 14 amino acids. Germline values: CDR1 SGHTA, CDR2 FQGTGA. The CDR3, as DNA: TGTGCCAGCAGCTCCCAGGACAGGGGCAATGAGCAGTTCTTC. It specifies CASSSQDRGNEQFF.

This clonotype has more than one count but fewer than ten. The J gene is TRBJ1-4, the V gene TRBV2; D might be TRBD1 (5 bases). The CDR3 length is 16 residues. Germline V lookup: CDR1 SNHLY, CDR2 FYNNEI. V was trimmed by 8 bases and J by 0 bases, leaving 16 bases between them. The CDR3 coding sequence is TGTGCCAGCGACCCCGGGGGGGTTGCAACTAATGAAAAACTGTTTTTT. The encoded protein is CASDPGGVATNEKLFF.

This clonotype was observed a handful of times. The J gene is TRBJ2-6, the V gene TRBV25-1; tentatively, D is TRBD2 (5 bases). The CDR3 spans 19 residues. Between the trimmed V and J ends, which lost 3 bases and 2 bases, there was a span of 20 bases. CDR1 is MGHDK, CDR2 SYGVNS, per germline. CDR3 in DNA: TGTGCCAGCAGTGATTCCCGGCAGATTGGACTGCCTGGGGCCAACGTCCTGACTTTC. Its protein is CASSDSRQIGLPGANVLTF.

The V and J genes are TRBV6-2 or TRBV6-3 and TRBJ2-3; D perhaps matches TRBD2 (6 bases). V was clipped by 7 bases and J by 2 bases, with 13 bases between them. Germline V gives CDR1 MNHEY, CDR2 SVGEGT. The CDR3 has 14 residues. The CDR3 sequence: CASTTGGVTDTQYF. The CDR3 nucleotides read TGTGCCAGCACCACTGGAGGGGTCACAGATACGCAGTATTTT.